This TCR beta chain is from a study of control samples from healthy donors and cancer patients. Losses at the gene ends were 3 bases for V and 5 bases for J; bases not matched to a gene: 5. CDR1 SGDLS and CDR2 YYNGEE come from the germline V gene. The CDR3 is 15 amino acids. The method was immunoSEQ multiplex PCR; TCRdb's version includes in-frame clones alone and lacks a portion of them. The repertoire holds 55,000 to 70,000 clones, approximately 89% seen once, with about 0.93% in the top ten. The sequence was obtained from a young man with colorectal cancer. The sequencing sample was made of PBMCs. This chain uses TRBV9 with TRBJ2-1; 10 bases line up with TRBD1. The CDR3 region has the DNA TGTGCCAGCAGCGCTCCGGGACAGGGGAACAATGAGCAGTTCTTC. This gives the protein CASSAPGQGNNEQFF.